The 26 T cell receptor beta chains reported below all come from one sample, sequenced in a study of cytomegalovirus exposure and HLA in healthy donors. The table came from immunoSEQ multiplex PCR; TCRdb's copy has only in-frame clones and leaves some out. This sample carries more than 250,000 clones, 90% of them seen once, and the ten largest clones take around 3.1%. The specimen was PBMCs. The receptors shown here come from a woman aged 25 to 39 in good health and CMV-seronegative.

This clone was seen only once. The V gene is TRBV2, the J gene TRBJ2-2; perhaps TRBD1 as D (5 bases). The V end was cut by 6 bases, the J end by 1 base, with 12 bases between. The CDR3 length is 15 residues. The germline V gene encodes CDR1 SNHLY and CDR2 FYNNEI. The CDR3 bases are TGTGCCAGCAGAGACGGGCAGGGGAACACCGGGGAGCTGTTTTTT. Its translation is CASRDGQGNTGELFF. The full variable domain, its missing parts supplied by reference TRBV2 and TRBJ2-2, is EPEVTQTPSHQVTQMGQEVILRCVPISNHLYFYWYRQILGQKVEFLVSFYNNEISEKSEIFDDQFSVERPDGSNFTLKIRSTKLEDSAMYFCASRDGQGNTGELFFGEGSRLTVL.

This clone was seen a handful of times. Other DNA sequences in the sample encode the same CDR3. This chain connects TRBV7-3 to TRBJ2-2; no reliable D call. The germline V gene has CDR1 SGHTA and CDR2 FQGTGA. The V end was cut by 0 bases, the J end by 5 bases, with 4 bases between. The CDR3 covers 13 residues. The CDR3: CASSLTGTGELFF. The CDR3 DNA reads as TGTGCCAGCAGCTTAACAGGGACCGGGGAGCTGTTTTTT.

V is TRBV6-5 and J is TRBJ1-3; D is ambiguous. The V and J ends lost 5 bases and 6 bases respectively, with 5 bases between them. Germline assignment: CDR1 MNHEY and CDR2 SVGAGI. This CDR3 contains 11 residues. As DNA, the CDR3 is TGTGCCAGCAGTAGGGAAAACACCATATATTTT. Translating gives CASSRENTIYF.

Here the CDR3 reads CASSDGDSSYEQYF. The CDR3 nucleotides are TGTGCCAGCAGTGATGGGGACTCATCCTACGAGCAGTACTTC. This chain joins TRBV2 and TRBJ2-7, with D possibly matching TRBD2 (6 bases). The CDR3 consists of 14 residues. Germline assignment: CDR1 SNHLY and CDR2 FYNNEI. V was trimmed by 3 bases and J by 1 base, leaving 10 bases between them.

This rearrangement joins TRBV7-9 to TRBJ1-5, with a weak D call TRBD1 (6 bases). V was shortened by 3 bases and J by 5 bases, with 11 bases between the two germline ends. This CDR3 region has 14 residues. Per the germline V gene, CDR1 is SEHNR and CDR2 is FQNEAQ (reference sequence). CDR3 in DNA: TGTGCCAGCAGCTTCTTAGGGGGGGATCAGCCCCAGCATTTT. This sequence encodes CASSFLGGDQPQHF.

The chain is built from TRBV27 and TRBJ2-2; D could derive from TRBD1 or TRBD2 (5 bases each). V gave up 8 bases and J gave up 5 bases, with 9 bases separating them. The CDR3 loop spans 12 amino acids. Germline V gene lookup returns CDR1 MNHEY and CDR2 SMNVEV (reference sequence). Here the CDR3 DNA reads TGTGCCAGCTTGGGACCTACCGGGGAGCTGTTTTTT. Protein sequence: CASLGPTGELFF.

J is TRBJ1-2 and V is TRBV4-2; D may be TRBD1 (5 bases). V shed 1 base and J shed 0 bases, with 9 bases lying between them. The CDR3 runs 15 residues. Germline V gives CDR1 LGHNA, CDR2 YNFKEQ. CDR3 coding DNA: TGTGCCAGCAGCCAAGGGGCAGGGTCTAACTATGGCTACACCTTC. It is translated as CASSQGAGSNYGYTF.

The chain links TRBV27 to TRBJ1-1; perhaps TRBD1 as D (6 bases). CDR1 is MNHEY and CDR2 is SMNVEV in the germline V gene (reference sequence). V lost 4 bases to trimming and J lost 5 bases, with 14 bases between them. The length of the CDR3 is 14 residues. CDR3 amino acids: CASSSSGVGTEAFF. In nucleotides, the CDR3 is TGTGCCAGCAGTTCTTCAGGGGTAGGGACTGAAGCTTTCTTT.

To note about this clone: The sample carries other DNA sequences with the same CDR3. The rearrangement joins TRBV28 to TRBJ2-7; D not certain. The ends were cut back, 3 bases at V and 4 bases at J, with 7 bases in the middle. CDR1 is MDHEN and CDR2 is SYDVKM in the germline V gene. This CDR3 is 12 amino acids long. The CDR3 bases are TGTGCCAGCAGTTTTTGGGGATACGAGCAGTACTTC. Translation gives CASSFWGYEQYF.

V gene TRBV7-9 combines with J gene TRBJ2-1; 8 bases are shared with TRBD2. The CDR3 is 15 residues long. From germline, CDR1 is SEHNR and CDR2 FQNEAQ (reference sequence). V was clipped by 3 bases and J by 7 bases; unmatched bases: 8. CDR3 DNA: TGTGCCAGCAGCTTCGCGGGAGGAGGACGAAATGAGCAGTTCTTC. This gives the protein CASSFAGGGRNEQFF.

The chain has TRBV11-2 and TRBJ2-7; possibly TRBD2 for D (8 bases). Trimming cost V 5 bases and J 3 bases, with 29 bases left between them. The CDR3 contains 19 residues. Germline V CDR1 and CDR2: SGHAT, FQNNGV. The CDR3 here is CASSPLPFPDRAGGYEQYF. CDR3 DNA: TGTGCCAGCAGCCCACTCCCCTTCCCCGACAGGGCGGGGGGCTACGAGCAGTACTTC.

J is TRBJ2-7 and V is TRBV15; D is perhaps TRBD2 (6 bases). The V gene's germline CDR1 is LNHNV and CDR2 YYDKDF (reference sequence). The V gene lost 0 bases and the J gene lost 1 base, with 10 bases spanning the gap. This CDR3 has 15 amino acids. Here the CDR3 reads CATSRDAGLSYEQYF. The CDR3, as DNA: TGTGCCACCAGCAGAGACGCGGGATTGTCCTACGAGCAGTACTTC.

This chain links TRBV5-6 with TRBJ2-1, with 8 bases matching TRBD1. The germline CDR1 and CDR2 sequences are SGHDT and YYEEEE. The J segment lost 6 bases and the V segment lost 1 base, leaving 6 bases of the junction unmatched. The CDR3 totals 15 residues. CDR3 in amino acids: CASSLPLQGVNEQFF. As DNA, the CDR3 is TGTGCCAGCAGCTTGCCGTTACAGGGGGTCAATGAGCAGTTCTTC.

V gene TRBV5-1 combines with J gene TRBJ2-7; 10 bases fit TRBD1. CDR1 and CDR2 from the germline V gene are SGHRS and YFSETQ. There are 16 residues in the CDR3. Germline trimming cut 0 bases from V and 3 bases from J; bases unmatched to any gene: 6. The CDR3 loop is CASSLASGTGVYEQYF. Written as DNA, the CDR3 is TGCGCCAGCAGCTTGGCATCCGGGACAGGGGTCTACGAGCAGTACTTC.

The V call is TRBV7-6, the J call TRBJ2-2, with D unresolved. V lost 4 bases to trimming and J lost 0 bases, with 15 bases between them. The V gene's germline CDR1 is SGHVS and CDR2 FNYEAQ. The CDR3 contains 17 residues. DNA of the CDR3: TGTGCCAGCAGCTCCCCCGTCCTGGGCGCGAACACCGGGGAGCTGTTTTTT. Residues: CASSSPVLGANTGELFF.

This chain links TRBV7-6 with TRBJ2-3, with 10 bases that match TRBD2. The CDR3 is 15 residues long. Germline V gene data show CDR1 as SGHVS and CDR2 as FNYEAQ. The trim removed 5 bases at V and 8 bases at J, leaving 10 bases unmatched. CDR3 nucleotides: TGTGCCAGCAGCCCGACTAGCGGGCCCCCAGCTACGCAGTATTTT. Protein sequence: CASSPTSGPPATQYF.

This sequence joins TRBV5-1 and TRBJ2-7, with 9 bases lining up with TRBD2. This CDR3 is 15 amino acids long. Losses at the gene ends were 3 bases for V and 6 bases for J; bases not matched to a gene: 10. Germline lookup yields CDR1 SGHRS and CDR2 YFSETQ. As DNA, the CDR3 is TGCGCCAGCAGCTGGGGGGTAGCGGGAGATGCCGAGCAGTACTTC. Amino acids: CASSWGVAGDAEQYF.

The chain recombines TRBV5-1 with TRBJ2-1; 9 bases line up with TRBD2. The germline gives CDR1 SGHRS, CDR2 YFSETQ. This CDR3 comprises 18 residues. Trimming at V came to 5 bases and at J to 9 bases, leaving 21 bases not matched to a gene. CDR3 residues: CASSSEGSRLAGIGEQFF. The CDR3 nucleotides read TGCGCCAGCAGTTCAGAAGGAAGTAGGCTAGCGGGAATCGGTGAGCAGTTCTTC.

The chain uses TRBV15 and TRBJ1-2; TRBD1 agrees at 8 bases. This CDR3 comprises 15 residues. J gave up 0 bases and V 0 bases, and 0 bases lay outside the gene matches. Germline V gives CDR1 LNHNV, CDR2 YYDKDF (reference sequence). CDR3 in amino acids: CATSREQGANYGYTF. DNA for the CDR3: TGTGCCACCAGCAGAGAACAGGGGGCTAACTATGGCTACACCTTC. Together with reference TRBV15 and TRBJ1-2, the CDR3 gives the full variable domain: DAMVIQNPRYQVTQFGKPVTLSCSQTLNHNVMYWYQQKSSQAPKLLFHYYDKDFNNEADTPDNFQSRRPNTSFCFLDIRSPGLGDTAMYLCATSREQGANYGYTFGSGTRLTVV.

This chain connects TRBV28 to TRBJ1-2; unclear D gene. The CDR3 spans 12 residues. Germline V gives CDR1 MDHEN, CDR2 SYDVKM. Trimming pared 6 bases from V and 2 bases from J, leaving 7 bases between. The CDR3 protein is CASRTLNYGYTF. In nucleotides, the CDR3 is TGTGCCAGCAGGACCTTAAACTATGGCTACACCTTC.

CDR3 sequence (DNA): TGTGCCAGCAGCTTGGAGCGGGACGAGCAGTACTTC. It codes for CASSLERDEQYF. The chain couples TRBV5-4 to TRBJ2-7; perhaps TRBD2 as D (6 bases). CDR1 is SGHNT and CDR2 is YYREEE in the germline V gene (reference sequence). The CDR3 runs 12 residues. Trimming took 0 bases from V and 5 from J, leaving 6 bases between them.

The chain links TRBV28 to TRBJ2-7, with TRBD2 matching over 11 bases. V shed 7 bases and J 5 bases; nucleotides not matched to a gene: 13. Germline loops: CDR1 MDHEN, CDR2 SYDVKM. The CDR3 loop spans 16 amino acids. The CDR3 here is CASTLALAGGFNEQYF. The CDR3 DNA sequence: TGTGCCAGCACCCTTGCTCTAGCGGGAGGCTTCAACGAGCAGTACTTC.

The J gene is TRBJ1-1, the V gene TRBV28, with TRBD1 matching over 7 bases. The CDR3 is 15 amino acids. J gave up 3 bases and V 6 bases, and 10 bases lay outside the gene matches. CDR1 is MDHEN and CDR2 is SYDVKM in the germline V gene. CDR3 coding DNA: TGTGCCAGCAGGACCCAGGGGGGGTGGTACACTGAAGCTTTCTTT. It is translated as CASRTQGGWYTEAFF.

The chain carries TRBV4-2 and TRBJ1-2; perhaps TRBD1 as D (6 bases). Looked up from germline, CDR1 is LGHNA and CDR2 is YNFKEQ. The CDR3 contains 13 residues. V lost 4 bases to trimming and J lost 8 bases, with 14 bases between them. The CDR3 DNA is TGTGCCAGCAGCCTCGGGGGGCTCTCGGGCTACACCTTC. Protein: CASSLGGLSGYTF.

The count of this clone is one. The chain joins TRBV7-6 to TRBJ2-1; 7 bases agree with TRBD1. Trimming at V came to 3 bases and at J to 2 bases, leaving 4 bases not matched to a gene. This CDR3 contains 15 residues. Germline V gives CDR1 SGHVS, CDR2 FNYEAQ. This CDR3 is CASSFGDSTYNEQFF. DNA for the CDR3: TGTGCCAGCAGCTTCGGGGACAGCACCTACAATGAGCAGTTCTTC.

This rearrangement joins TRBV29-1 to TRBJ2-5; 11 bases line up with TRBD1. With 4 bases clipped from V and 5 bases from J, the junction kept 6 bases outside the gene matches. CDR3 length: 14 amino acids. Germline assignment: CDR1 SQVTM and CDR2 ANQGSEA. CDR3 sequence reads: CSVGGDRGSETQYF. CDR3 coding DNA: TGCAGCGTTGGGGGGGACAGGGGGTCGGAGACCCAGTACTTC.